This TCR beta chain was captured by sequencing in a study of technical replicates of blood from a few donors. This clone was observed a few times. The repertoire was sequenced with immunoSEQ multiplex PCR; TCRdb's copy has only in-frame clones and lacks some. Among 75,000 to 95,000 clones, 75% to 95% were seen once, and the ten largest hold approximately 0.3%. The source of this sequence is a human donor in good health. The specimen was T cells isolated from PBMCs.

The DNA of the CDR3 is TGTGCCAGCAGCTCACGCGGGACTGAAGCTTTCTTT. The encoded protein is CASSSRGTEAFF. The chain joins TRBV5-4 to TRBJ1-1; D uncertain. There are 12 residues in the CDR3. Trimming shortened V by 3 bases and J by 5 bases, and 8 bases separated the two germline ends. Germline V gene sequence: CDR1 SGHNT, CDR2 YYREEE (reference sequence).